The sequence of this TCR beta chain was determined in a study of blood T cell repertoires in COVID-19. Study-level information: The United States, Italy and Spain were the sources of the acute and convalescent COVID-19 samples.

Clones were sequenced by immunoSEQ multiplex PCR, and TCRdb holds only the in-frame ones, with some missing. The table includes some 330,000 clones, over 75% detected once. The germline CDR1 and CDR2 sequences are KGHSH and LQKENI. CDR3 length: 14 amino acids. Trimming shortened V by 4 bases and J by 6 bases, and 15 bases separated the two germline ends. The sequencing sample was made of PBMCs or T cells enriched from blood (not recorded which). This chain joins TRBV18 and TRBJ1-2; possible D gene TRBD1, 6 bases. This clonotype was sampled from a man between 40 and 49 years old in a cohort exposed to, infected with or recovered from COVID-19 (not recorded which). CDR3 protein: CASSRGGQGHGYTF. The CDR3 DNA is TGTGCCAGCTCACGCGGGGGGCAGGGACATGGCTACACCTTC.